The 16 T cell receptor beta chains below come from one sample, sequenced in a study of T cells in Graves' hyperthyroidism and ophthalmopathy. Amplified regions were TCR beta CDR3 sequences from RNA transcripts. The primer set for the first-round RT-PCR of the TCR CDR3 was HTBI. TCRdb re-analysed the multiplex PCR reads in MiXCR, keeping a single row per CDR3 protein. The repertoire holds roughly 350,000 distinct CDR3 sequences, with approximately 13% as singletons. Sequences were obtained from blood. The receptors here all came from a woman between 25 and 40 years old with Graves' hyperthyroidism.

The DNA of the CDR3 is TGTGCCAGCTTTGGAAGGACTGAAGCTTTCTTT. Translated: CASFGRTEAFF. V is TRBV18 and J is TRBJ1-1, with unresolved D. This CDR3 region has 11 residues. V lost 7 bases to trimming and J lost 5 bases, with 8 bases between them. CDR1 is KGHSH, CDR2 LQKENI, per germline.

Ten or more counts support this clonotype. The chain links TRBV28 to TRBJ2-3; 8 bases agree with TRBD1. This CDR3 is 15 amino acids long. Germline values: CDR1 MDHEN, CDR2 SYDVKM. Losses at the gene ends were 9 bases for V and 1 base for J; bases not matched to a gene: 9. The CDR3 is CASTTWGQGTDTQYF. The DNA for the CDR3 is TGTGCCAGTACGACCTGGGGACAGGGCACAGATACGCAGTATTTT.

With respect to this clonotype: This may be a read error: a much more frequent sequence differs by one nucleotide. A read error is likely, as this CDR3 ends without the conserved phenylalanine or tryptophan. The chain combines TRBV7-9 with TRBJ1-1; D uncertain. The V gene lost 5 bases and the J gene lost 2 bases, with 12 bases spanning the gap. The CDR3 is made up of 14 amino acids. Germline V gene sequence: CDR1 SEHNR, CDR2 FQNEAQ (reference sequence). The CDR3 bases are TGTGCCAGCAGCGGGGAAGAAGTAAACACTGAAGCTTTCTTG. This translates into CASSGEEVNTEAFL.

This clonotype was detected ten times or more. The gene calls are TRBV3-1 and TRBJ2-1, with TRBD2 matching over 10 bases. V shed 0 bases, J shed 5 bases, and the junction held 7 bases outside the gene matches. This CDR3 has 17 amino acids. Germline CDR1 LGHDT, CDR2 YNNKEL (reference sequence). CDR3 DNA sequence: TGTGCCAGCAGCCAAGATAAAGCGGGAGGGCGGCACAATGAGCAGTTCTTC. Translated, it gives CASSQDKAGGRHNEQFF.

Turning to this clonotype: At one boundary the junction diverges from the germline segment, which might be a read error. This chain joins TRBV4-1 and TRBJ2-2, with a tentative D call TRBD2 (6 bases). This CDR3 spans 17 amino acids. The V gene's germline CDR1 is MGHRA and CDR2 YSYEKL. The CDR3 sequence: CASSQVWTGVNTGELFF. DNA of the CDR3: TGCGCCAGCAGCCAAGTCTGGACGGGAGTAAATACCGGGGAGCTATTTTTT.

The chain combines TRBV4-1 with TRBJ1-5; perhaps TRBD1 as D (5 bases). Germline-derived CDR1 and CDR2 are MGHRA and YSYEKL. This CDR3 comprises 15 residues. V was trimmed by 4 bases and J by 3 bases, leaving 13 bases between them. CDR3 sequence reads: CASSPPGRANQPQHF. CDR3 sequence (DNA): TGCGCCAGCAGCCCTCCAGGGAGGGCCAATCAGCCCCAGCATTTT.

The sample holds many counts of this clonotype. The rearrangement links TRBV28 to TRBJ2-7; 14 positions match TRBD2. Germline values: CDR1 MDHEN, CDR2 SYDVKM. V lost 5 bases and J lost 5; bases outside the gene matches: 8. This CDR3 has 16 amino acids. This chain's CDR3 is CASSQGTSGGFDEQYF. In DNA form, the CDR3 reads TGTGCCAGCAGTCAAGGGACTAGCGGGGGTTTTGACGAGCAGTACTTC.

This clonotype was seen more than once but under ten times. The chain links TRBV7-9 to TRBJ1-2; D is uncertain. V was trimmed by 5 bases and J by 4 bases, leaving 17 bases between them. The CDR3 sequence is 15 residues long. Per the germline V gene, CDR1 is SEHNR and CDR2 is FQNEAQ (reference sequence). The CDR3 DNA follows: TGTGCCAGCAGCCCTAGTTTGTCGACCTCCTATGGCTACACCTTC. It codes for CASSPSLSTSYGYTF.

As to this clonotype: This could be a read error, since a much larger clone is one nucleotide away. V gene TRBV12-3 or TRBV12-4 combines with J gene TRBJ2-2, with a weak D call TRBD1 (6 bases). The CDR3 totals 15 residues. The CDR3 reads CASSDTGILTGELLF. Written as DNA, the CDR3 is TGTGCCAGCAGTGACACAGGGATCCTCACCGGGGAGCTGCTTTTT.

This rearrangement joins TRBV6-1 to TRBJ1-5; a weak D match, TRBD1 (5 bases). CDR3 length: 13 residues. Looked up from germline, CDR1 is MNHNS and CDR2 is SASEGT. V was pared by 11 bases and J by 3 bases, with 14 bases between. CDR3 amino acids: CAGGASVNQPQHF. The CDR3 nucleotides are TGTGCCGGCGGGGCCTCAGTCAATCAGCCCCAGCATTTT.

This clonotype was seen only a few times. V is TRBV6-1 and J is TRBJ2-1, with 10 bases fitting TRBD2. Germline V gene lookup returns CDR1 MNHNS and CDR2 SASEGT. The CDR3 is 16 residues long. With 8 bases clipped from V and 2 bases from J, the junction kept 9 bases outside the gene matches. The CDR3 protein is CASGFGLAETYNEQFF. In DNA form, the CDR3 reads TGTGCCAGCGGATTCGGACTAGCGGAGACCTACAATGAGCAGTTCTTC.

This clonotype was seen at least ten times. CDR3 nucleotides: TGCAGTGCTAGAGAGGGTATGGGGCTCAATCAGCCCCAGCATTTT. It specifies CSAREGMGLNQPQHF. The rearrangement joins TRBV20-1 to TRBJ1-5, with a weak D call TRBD1 (5 bases). Germline loops: CDR1 DFQATT, CDR2 SNEGSKA (reference sequence). Trimming removed 0 bases at V and 3 bases at J, with 12 bases between. The CDR3 spans 15 residues.

In its sample, this clonotype was seen many times. The genes are TRBV29-1 and TRBJ2-3; 7 bases are a match to TRBD1. This CDR3 spans 15 amino acids. The V and J ends lost 6 bases and 4 bases, in that order; junction bases with no gene match: 13. Germline-derived CDR1 and CDR2 are SQVTM and ANQGSEA. CDR3 in DNA: TGCAGCGTCAACCGCGAGACAGGGTTACCAGATACGCAGTATTTT. Amino acids: CSVNRETGLPDTQYF.

The chain has TRBV10-3 and TRBJ2-1; D tentatively reads TRBD1 or TRBD2 (5 bases each). The germline V gene encodes CDR1 ENHRY and CDR2 SYGVKD. The CDR3 is made up of 14 amino acids. The V end was cut by 5 bases, the J end by 9 bases, with 17 bases between. CDR3 DNA sequence: TGTGCCATCAGTACCGGGACGGGTTTTGGTGAGCAGTTCTTC. Protein product: CAISTGTGFGEQFF.

The chain couples TRBV27 to TRBJ2-5, with unresolved D. Trimming removed 5 bases at V and 2 bases at J, with 12 bases between. This CDR3 region has 14 residues. Germline CDR1 and CDR2: MNHEY and SMNVEV (reference sequence). The CDR3 DNA reads TGTGCCAGCAGTCCCCGGACCATTCAAGAGACCCAGTACTTC. Its protein is CASSPRTIQETQYF.

There are many counts of this clonotype. The chain combines TRBV28 with TRBJ1-5, with D maybe TRBD1 (5 bases). Between the trimmed V and J ends, which lost 6 bases and 2 bases, there was a span of 11 bases. CDR1 and CDR2 from the germline V gene are MDHEN and SYDVKM. This CDR3 spans 14 amino acids. CDR3 sequence reads: CASRRGDGNQPQHF. CDR3 bases: TGTGCCAGCAGGAGAGGGGATGGCAATCAGCCCCAGCATTTT.